This T cell receptor beta chain comes out of a study of cytomegalovirus exposure and HLA in healthy donors listed by TCRdb under 2017. With respect to the entire study: In an earlier analysis of under 600 of the donors, 250 to 350 Gb of sequence data and 90 million to 120 million unique TCR beta sequences from about 179 million T cells were reported. Approximately 310 gigabases of sequencing data and 70 million to 85 million unique TCR sequences were included in an early release covering 550 to 650 HLA-typed donors. Of the 300 to 500 genotyped donors, 80% to 90% were placed in the genetic ancestry cluster associated with self-reported Caucasian donors. The study aimed to test whether cataloging public T cell receptors could reveal signatures of past pathogen exposure. Using immunosequencing, the study profiled T cell repertoires from about 650 subjects and related those repertoires to cytomegalovirus serostatus. Besides the first cohort of 666 subjects, a separate validation cohort made up of over a hundred different subjects was used. To predict cytomegalovirus infection status, the study combined high-throughput TCR immunosequencing, statistical association of individual TCRs with disease status, and machine learning. A later analysis re-examined previously published TCR beta repertoires from about 670 donors and added high-resolution HLA genotyping to investigate patterns of TCR occurrence. Rather than using new phenotypic data, the later analysis identified candidate immune exposures from TCR beta sequences and from how often those sequences occurred across donors. In an earlier analysis of a few hundred of the donors, high-throughput TCR beta sequencing was used to judge whether each TCR beta V gene segment behaved as functional or pseudogenic. Donor age, sex, ethnicity and CMV serostatus were compiled alongside the repertoire data. In a later genetic analysis, genome-wide SNP genotypes for about 55% of the 666 donors were used, and that subset was treated as a discovery cohort. Every repertoire in the discovery cohort had been generated on one and the same sequencing platform. Class I and class II HLA loci were covered by the typing at four-digit resolution. The number of typed donors differed by locus: roughly 620-640 for A, B, C, DRB1 and DQB1; 522 for DQA1; 606 for DPA1; and roughly 450 for DPB1. Because of strong linkage in the cohort, roughly five DR-DQ haplotypes were treated as single units for association and clustering. Among some 400 genotyped donors of the cohort, an average of about 240,000 unique TCR beta nucleotide sequences was sequenced per donor, of which approximately 19% were non-productive. General conclusions and limits of the study: According to the authors, the approach could potentially be generalized to other disease states and immunological phenotypes. The presence/absence analyses assumed that sequencing depth was roughly uniform across donors, and that assumption may not be true. A further reported finding was that TCR beta sequences accurately predicted the HLA-A and HLA-B alleles for most subjects in the first cohort. A later analysis found that TCR association rates varied across HLA loci, with DRB1 alleles showing the most associated TCRs and HLA-C alleles the fewest. While some public TCRs were present in many individuals, most TCR sequences turned up only very rarely across donors. Some 15 rarely observed V segments, including chromosome 9 orphons, were excluded from the earlier analysis of approximately 500 of the donors because counts were too low. In a later genetic analysis, fewer N-insertions in productive TCRs were reported among donors in an Asian-associated ancestry cluster than the approximately 710-donor mean. Because the 87-base-pair reads could not distinguish some IMGT-functional V segments, including TRBV6-2 and TRBV6-3, those segments were excluded. A cluster of highly shared sequence variants was judged likely to be a technical artifact of the sequencing pipeline. In a later analysis, HLA-associated TCR beta chains showed more clonal expansion and lower generation probabilities than non-associated chains that were equally common. In both the original and validation cohorts, the classifier was reported to diagnose cytomegalovirus status with high specificity and sensitivity. Most CMV-associated TCR beta chains appeared to be HLA-restricted in a later analysis, and the HLA associations seemed to be driven largely by CMV exposure. In vitro tests confirmed that a few of the cytomegalovirus-associated TCR beta chains recognize cytomegalovirus antigens. A total of roughly 160 TCR beta chains were listed by the study as associated with cytomegalovirus. Strong co-occurrence of HLA alleles, especially DR and DQ, made assigning TCR associations to individual alleles difficult. Correlated functional status among segregating V segments might be attributable to linkage disequilibrium, but an unknown experimental factor could not be ruled out. A later genetic analysis associated a missense DCLRE1C variant with V-gene and J-gene trimming of TCR beta chains, and an independent cohort replicated the association. In a later analysis, some 17,000 TCR beta sequences were associated with specific HLA alleles at a false discovery rate of 0.05. In an earlier analysis of 500 to 650 of the donors, most TCR beta V segments appeared in productive rearrangements about 87% or about 30% of the time, broadly matching IMGT annotations. In this cohort, only TCR beta chains were sequenced, and detectable features were limited by the absence of alpha or paired-chain data. Because HLA typing was missing for some donors at each locus, association tests included only the typed subset. In a later analysis, several top co-occurrence clusters were reported to appear linked to parvovirus B19, influenza, CMV and Epstein-Barr virus. Immune exposure information for the cohort was limited to CMV serostatus.

The cohort comprised around 690 healthy bone marrow donors. Cohort members were all nominally healthy when sampled, although unrecorded immune exposures were likely present. The donor was CMV seropositive and belonged to the group of about 290 seropositive cohort members. A peripheral blood sample was collected from each donor, and TCR beta sequencing was performed on peripheral blood mononuclear cells. The Qiagen DNeasy Blood Extraction Kit was used to extract genomic DNA from the blood cell samples. The germline V gene (reference sequence) gives CDR1 as SEHNR and CDR2 as FQNEAQ. The CDR3 holds 12 amino acids from the cysteine to the phenylalanine. The CDR3 DNA has 36 bases and is translated from base 1. Concerning this clone itself: Its antigen target is currently unknown. One junction end disagrees with the germline gene, perhaps due to a read error.

To prepare the library, the immunoSEQ multiplex PCR assay was applied. A mixture of 60 forward primers for TCR Vbeta segments and 13 reverse primers for TCR Jbeta segments was used in the multiplex PCR. Amplification of the CDR3 region of rearranged TCR beta genes was performed with a multiplex PCR assay on genomic DNA. Amplified TCR beta libraries were sequenced as 87-base-pair reads on the Illumina HiSeq System. In the source study's methods: In a later analysis, 70 million to 95 million unique TCR beta chains were counted across the 666 repertoires, and roughly 10 million of these chains were shared by at least two donors. To remove PCR and sequencing errors, raw reads were error-corrected and collapsed into unique sequences using a nearest-neighbor algorithm that merged closely related sequences. V, D and J gene segments were assigned by aligning CDR3 sequences to IMGT reference sequences. Each retained sequence needed at least a six-nucleotide match to both a V gene segment and a J gene segment. Rearrangements were classified as productive when the CDR3 lacked stop codons and remained in frame with V and J, and all other rearrangements were classified as non-productive. CDR3 was defined by IMGT convention, running from the second conserved V-encoded cysteine to the conserved J-encoded phenylalanine. In an earlier analysis of some 550 of the donors, sequences lacking an unambiguous match to a single V gene segment were excluded. An earlier analysis of approximately 590 of the donors classified V segments as functional when productive rearrangements were above 56.7% and as segregating when the standard deviation between donors was above 5%. A statistical classification framework was built for diagnosing cytomegalovirus status from the catalog of TCR beta chain sequences. A later analysis assigned V and J genes by comparing TCR nucleotide sequences with IMGT/GENE-DB human TR gene sequences. The TCRdist pipeline was used in a later analysis to assign CDR3 sequences and most-parsimonious VDJ recombination scenarios. In a later analysis, every TCR beta chain was defined by the combination of its CDR3 amino acid sequence and its V-gene family, and reads without a unique V-gene family were dropped. To address suspected cross-contamination and a sequencing artifact, a later analysis removed approximately 590 highly shared, low-generation-probability nucleotide sequences. For each public chain, a later analysis derived a clonal expansion index from normalized ranks of inferred template counts within each repertoire. A later analysis computed generation probabilities with a VDJ recombination model fitted to out-of-frame rearrangements, and checked the results against IGoR. Hypergeometric tests were used in a later analysis to score TCR-TCR, TCR-HLA and TCR-CMV co-occurrence, with a repertoire-size bias correction applied to the TCR pairs. False discovery rates were estimated in a later analysis by permuting HLA or CMV assignments 20 times. In a later analysis, co-occurring TCRs were grouped using DBSCAN, and TCRdist sequence similarity was added for clustering within HLA-allele-positive subsets. For co-occurrence clustering, repertoires with fewer than 30,000 or more than 120,000 public chains were excluded, along with 5 or 6 repertoires with anomalous nucleotide sharing. TCRdb carries this immuneACCESS record with in-frame sequences only. Its versions omit some clonotypes, under half of them owing to an unresolved V gene in the studies checked, with the rest unexplained. The DNA was the basis for D and trimming; V, J and clone size are from that table. The table for this sample lists roughly 120,000 clones; 70% to 85% of them were counted only once. Around 6.6% of the sample rests with the top ten.

The V and J segments used are TRBV7-9 and TRBJ1-1, and 9 junctional nucleotides match TRBD1. The TCR was taken from a young man in good health and CMV-seropositive. Sequenced input: PBMCs. The DNA reads as follows: TGTTCCAGCAGCTCCGGGGGGACAGGGGCTTTCTTT. Its translation is CSSSSGGTGAFF.